This T cell receptor (beta chain) is drawn from a study of T cell changes during pregnancy in multiple sclerosis. The junction had 8 bases not matched to a gene; V was cut back by 2 bases and J by 3 bases. In germline, CDR1 is MDHEN, CDR2 SYDVKM. The length of the CDR3 is 16 residues. Assay used: immunoSEQ multiplex PCR; TCRdb lists only in-frame clones, some missing. The profile shows 50,000 or so clones, 85% to 95% of them singletons. J is TRBJ1-1 and V is TRBV28; 8 bases fit TRBD1. This material consisted of CD8+ T cells from peripheral blood mononuclear cells, taken after pregnancy. This clonotype was sampled from a female donor with multiple sclerosis, enrolled in a pregnancy study. The CDR3 coding sequence is TGTGCCAGCAGTTTACCGACAGGGGTAATCGACACTGAAGCTTTCTTT. Its protein is CASSLPTGVIDTEAFF.